This TCR beta chain was captured by sequencing in a study of blood T cell repertoires in COVID-19. Study background: Samples taken during acute and convalescent COVID-19 were collected in the United States, Italy and Spain. Sources were T cells, B-cell-depleted T cells, or PBMCs; the material itself was cDNA or gDNA.

Study processing details: Amplified reference gene primers provided the basis for estimating nucleated cell counts. Some clones are missing from TCRdb's copy, which holds only in-frame ones; the method was immunoSEQ multiplex PCR. V and J calls and clone size come straight from that table; D and trimming were deduced from the DNA. The data show some 200,000 clones, approximately 84% seen once. This CDR3 spans 15 amino acids. With 6 bases removed from V and 2 bases from J, the gap between germline ends came to 14 bases. Looked up from germline, CDR1 is MGHDK and CDR2 is SYGVNS. The specimen sequenced was peripheral blood. The gene calls are TRBV25-1 and TRBJ1-5; a weak D match, TRBD1 (6 bases). This sequence was found in a woman in her fifties or sixties with active or convalescent COVID-19. The CDR3 spells CASSDRRGGNQPQHF. Written as DNA, the CDR3 is TGTGCCAGCAGCGACAGGCGAGGCGGCAATCAGCCCCAGCATTTT. Supplemented by reference TRBV25-1 and TRBJ1-5, the full variable domain reads EADIYQTPRYLVIGTGKKITLECSQTMGHDKMYWYQQDPGMELHLIHYSYGVNSTEKGDLSSESTVSRIRTEHFPLTLESARPSHTSQYLCASSDRRGGNQPQHFGDGTRLSIL.